This T cell receptor (beta chain) appears in the sequencing data of a study of shared clonotypes between healthy human individuals. The wider study: Three CD4 naive, three CD4 memory, two CD8 naive and one CD8 memory plate were used per donor.

As regards this clone: The antigen remains undetermined.

Whole-study results and caveats: When naive CD4 clonotypes were compared across a few donors, about 4.8% were shared.

Deep-level running was used for the assay. In the sorted-subset replicate PCRs, about 200 ng DNA, 25,000 to 35,000 T cell genomes, was used. Data came from immunoSEQ multiplex PCR; TCRdb stores just in-frame clones and leaves some out. The sample includes millions of clones, over 85% of them seen just once. The CDR3 contains 16 residues. The V and J ends lost 0 bases and 9 bases, in that order; junction bases with no gene match: 11. CDR1 and CDR2 from the germline V gene are SGHNT and YYREEE (reference sequence). This rearrangement joins TRBV5-4 to TRBJ2-1, with 8 positions matching TRBD2. The source of this sequence is a man younger than 30 in good health. Sequencing input: naive CD4+ T cells sorted from blood. Subset specified: CD45RA+ positively selected. CDR3 nucleotide sequence: TGTGCCAGCAGCTTGGCAGGGTCGGGGGGGACTCGTGAGCAGTTCTTC. It encodes CASSLAGSGGTREQFF.